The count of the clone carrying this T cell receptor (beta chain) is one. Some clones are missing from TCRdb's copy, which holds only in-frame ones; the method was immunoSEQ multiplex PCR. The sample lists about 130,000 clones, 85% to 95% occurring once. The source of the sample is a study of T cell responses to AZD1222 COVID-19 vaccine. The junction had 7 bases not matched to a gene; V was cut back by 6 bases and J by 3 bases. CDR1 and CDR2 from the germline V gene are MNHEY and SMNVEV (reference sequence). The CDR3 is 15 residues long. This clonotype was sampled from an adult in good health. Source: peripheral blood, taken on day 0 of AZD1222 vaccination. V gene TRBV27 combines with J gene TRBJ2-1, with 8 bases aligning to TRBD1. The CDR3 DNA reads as TGTGCCAGCAGCCAGACAGGGGAGCTCTACAATGAGCAGTTCTTC. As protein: CASSQTGELYNEQFF.